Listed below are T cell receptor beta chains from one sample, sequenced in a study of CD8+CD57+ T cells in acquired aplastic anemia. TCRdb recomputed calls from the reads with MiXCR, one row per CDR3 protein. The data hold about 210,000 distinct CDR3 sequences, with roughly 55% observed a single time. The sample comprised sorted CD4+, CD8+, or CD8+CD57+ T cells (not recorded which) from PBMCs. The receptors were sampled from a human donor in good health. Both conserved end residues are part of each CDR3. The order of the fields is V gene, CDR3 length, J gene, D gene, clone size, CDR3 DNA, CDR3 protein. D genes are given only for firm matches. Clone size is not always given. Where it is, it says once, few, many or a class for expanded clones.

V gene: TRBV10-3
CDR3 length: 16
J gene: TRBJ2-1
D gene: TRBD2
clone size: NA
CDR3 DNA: TGTGCCATCAGTGAGTCCTCCGGGACTAGGGGCAATGAGCAGTTCTTC
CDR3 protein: CAISESSGTRGNEQFF

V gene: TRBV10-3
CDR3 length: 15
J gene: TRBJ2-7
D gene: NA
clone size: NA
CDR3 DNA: TGTGCCATCAGTGATTCGGGACAACCCTCCTACGAGCAGTACTTC
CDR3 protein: CAISDSGQPSYEQYF

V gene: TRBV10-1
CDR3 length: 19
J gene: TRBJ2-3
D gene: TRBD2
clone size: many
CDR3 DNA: TGCGCCAGCAGTGAGCTGACTAGCGGGGACCGCGCTAGCACAGATACGCAGTATTTT
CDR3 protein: CASSELTSGDRASTDTQYF

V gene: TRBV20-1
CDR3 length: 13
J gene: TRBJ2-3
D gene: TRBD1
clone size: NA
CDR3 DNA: TGCAGTGCTAGAGGACAGGGGGCGGATACGCAGTATTTT
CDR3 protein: CSARGQGADTQYF

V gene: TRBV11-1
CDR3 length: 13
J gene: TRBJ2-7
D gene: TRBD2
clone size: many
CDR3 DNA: TGTGCCAGCAGCTTAGGTGGACTAGCGGAACCCTACTTC
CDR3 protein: CASSLGGLAEPYF

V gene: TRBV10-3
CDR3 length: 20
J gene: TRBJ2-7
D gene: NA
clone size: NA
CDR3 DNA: TGTGCCATCAGAGCTGATCGGGACAGGGGGTGGACTAGCGGAGATTACGAGCAGTACTTC
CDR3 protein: CAIRADRDRGWTSGDYEQYF

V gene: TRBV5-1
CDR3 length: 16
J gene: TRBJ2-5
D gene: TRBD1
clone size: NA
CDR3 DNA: TGCGCCAGCAGCTTGCTGCAGGGGGACGGCCAAGAGACCCAGTACTTC
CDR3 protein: CASSLLQGDGQETQYF

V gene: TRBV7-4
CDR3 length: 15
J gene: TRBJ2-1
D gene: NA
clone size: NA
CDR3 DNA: TGTGCCACCAGTGGCAGGGACTCCCCCTACAATGAGCAGCTCTTC
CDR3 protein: CATSGRDSPYNEQLF

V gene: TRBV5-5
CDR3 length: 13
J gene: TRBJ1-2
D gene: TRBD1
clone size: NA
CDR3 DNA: TGTGCCAGCAGGGGGACAGGGATCTATGGCTACACCTTC
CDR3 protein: CASRGTGIYGYTF

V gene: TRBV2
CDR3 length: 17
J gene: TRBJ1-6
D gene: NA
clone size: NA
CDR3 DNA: TGTGCCAGCAGGAAACCCGTGAGGGGGGCTGGAAATTCACCCCTCCACTTT
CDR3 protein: CASRKPVRGAGNSPLHF

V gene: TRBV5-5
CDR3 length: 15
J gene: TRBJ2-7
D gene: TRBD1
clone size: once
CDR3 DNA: TGTGCCAGCAGCTTGGGCGGTCAGGGGGCCTACGAGCAGTACTTC
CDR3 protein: CASSLGGQGAYEQYF

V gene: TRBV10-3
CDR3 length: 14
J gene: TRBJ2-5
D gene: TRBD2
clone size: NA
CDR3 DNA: TGTGCCATCAGTGGGCGGGGGGGCGAAGAGACCCAGTACTTC
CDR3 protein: CAISGRGGEETQYF

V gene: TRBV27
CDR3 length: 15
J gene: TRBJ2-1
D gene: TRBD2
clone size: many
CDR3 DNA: TGTGCCAGCAGTCCCGGGACTACCTCCTACAATGAGCAGTTCTTC
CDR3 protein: CASSPGTTSYNEQFF

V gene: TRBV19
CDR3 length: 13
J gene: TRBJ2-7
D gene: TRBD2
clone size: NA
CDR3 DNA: TGTGCCAGCCAAAACGGGAGGGGCTACGAGCAGTACTTC
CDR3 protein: CASQNGRGYEQYF

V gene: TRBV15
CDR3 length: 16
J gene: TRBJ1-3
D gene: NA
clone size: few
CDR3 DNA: TGTGCCACCAGCAGAGACCGGGCGGTCTCTGGAAACACCATATATTTT
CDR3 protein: CATSRDRAVSGNTIYF

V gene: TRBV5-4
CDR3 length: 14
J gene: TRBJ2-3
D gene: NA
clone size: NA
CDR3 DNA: TGTGCCAGCAGCTTGGTTCCGGGTCCAGATACGCAGTATTTT
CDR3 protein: CASSLVPGPDTQYF

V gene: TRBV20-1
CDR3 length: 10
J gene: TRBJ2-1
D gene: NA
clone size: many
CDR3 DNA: TGCAGTGCTAACTACAATGAGCAGTTCTTC
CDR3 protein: CSANYNEQFF

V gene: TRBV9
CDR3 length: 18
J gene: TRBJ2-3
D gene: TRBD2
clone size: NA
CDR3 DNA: TGTGCCAGCAGCGTAGTGCCTAGCGGGGGGTGGATCACAGATACGCAGTATTTT
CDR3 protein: CASSVVPSGGWITDTQYF

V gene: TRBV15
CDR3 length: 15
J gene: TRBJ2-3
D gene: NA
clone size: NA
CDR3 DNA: TGTGCCACCAGCAGCTTAGTTACAAAGGCAGATACGCAGTATTTT
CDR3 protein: CATSSLVTKADTQYF

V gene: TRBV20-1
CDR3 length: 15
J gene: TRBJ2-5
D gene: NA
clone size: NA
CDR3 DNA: TGCAGTGCTAGCGACCTTAAGGGGGGGTGGGAGACCCAGTACTTC
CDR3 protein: CSASDLKGGWETQYF

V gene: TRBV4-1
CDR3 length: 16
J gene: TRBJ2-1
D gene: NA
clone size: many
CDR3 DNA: TGCGCCAGCAGCCAAGATCGGCTAGCCTCCTACAATGAGCAGTTCTTC
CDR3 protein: CASSQDRLASYNEQFF

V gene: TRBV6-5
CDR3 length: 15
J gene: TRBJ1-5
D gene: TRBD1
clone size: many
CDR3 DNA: TGTGCCAGCAGCCAAACTCCAGGGGGAAGTCAGCCCCAGCATTTT
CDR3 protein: CASSQTPGGSQPQHF

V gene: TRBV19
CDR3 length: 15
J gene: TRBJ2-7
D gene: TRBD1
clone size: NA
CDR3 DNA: TGTGCAAGTAGTCCACGGGACAGTAGAGGGGACGAGCAGTACTTC
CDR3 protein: CASSPRDSRGDEQYF